This is a list of T cell receptor beta chains from one sample in a study of cytomegalovirus exposure and HLA in healthy donors. TCRdb keeps only in-frame clones here, not all; method: immunoSEQ multiplex PCR. Among 140,000 or so clones listed, roughly 72% were seen once. The sequenced sample was PBMCs. The receptors shown here come from a man in his forties in good health and CMV-seronegative. The CDR3 runs from the conserved cysteine through the conserved F or W. Fields, in order: V gene, D gene, J gene, clone size, CDR3 length, CDR3 protein, CDR3 DNA. The D gene is left open where the match is weak. Size values are once, few and many counts, or a class for expanded clones, and some rows have none.

V: TRBV18; D: -; J: TRBJ2-1; size: -; length: 15; CDR3: CASSPTGTRYNEQFF; DNA: TGTGCCAGCTCTCCTACCGGGACACGTTACAATGAGCAGTTCTTC
V: TRBV5-8; D: -; J: TRBJ2-3; size: few; length: 14; CDR3: CASSTLDTPDTQYF; DNA: TGTGCCAGCAGCACCTTAGACACCCCGGATACGCAGTATTTT
V: TRBV18; D: TRBD1; J: TRBJ2-3; size: -; length: 16; CDR3: CASSPPGQQYTDTQYF; DNA: TGTGCCAGCTCACCACCGGGACAGCAGTACACAGATACGCAGTATTTT
V: TRBV7-3; D: -; J: TRBJ1-4; size: few; length: 15; CDR3: CASSLIGGPNEKLFF; DNA: TGTGCCAGCAGCTTAATCGGGGGGCCTAATGAAAAACTGTTTTTT
V: TRBV9; D: -; J: TRBJ1-6; size: -; length: 15; CDR3: CASSVSYSYNSPLHF; DNA: TGTGCCAGCAGCGTATCTTACTCCTATAATTCACCCCTCCACTTT
V: TRBV5-6; D: -; J: TRBJ2-7; size: -; length: 11; CDR3: CASSRVGEQYF; DNA: TGTGCCAGCAGCCGGGTCGGCGAGCAGTACTTC
V: TRBV5-1; D: TRBD1; J: TRBJ2-3; size: -; length: 17; CDR3: CASSLGTGSTSTDTQYF; DNA: TGCGCCAGCAGCTTGGGGACAGGTTCAACTAGCACAGATACGCAGTATTTT
V: TRBV7-9; D: TRBD2; J: TRBJ2-2; size: few; length: 16; CDR3: CASSQRLAGNTGELFF; DNA: TGTGCCAGCAGCCAGAGACTAGCGGGGAACACCGGGGAGCTGTTTTTT
V: TRBV6-5; D: TRBD1; J: TRBJ1-1; size: -; length: 15; CDR3: CASSPDRVSRAEAFF; DNA: TGTGCCAGCAGTCCAGACAGGGTGAGTCGCGCTGAAGCTTTCTTT
V: TRBV19; D: TRBD1; J: TRBJ2-5; size: -; length: 14; CDR3: CASSIPGQQETQYF; DNA: TGTGCCAGTAGTATCCCGGGACAGCAAGAGACCCAGTACTTC
V: TRBV9; D: TRBD1; J: TRBJ2-7; size: -; length: 15; CDR3: CASSAGQGASYEQYF; DNA: TGTGCCAGCAGCGCCGGACAGGGGGCCTCCTACGAGCAGTACTTC
V: TRBV5-1; D: TRBD1; J: TRBJ2-7; size: few; length: 15; CDR3: CASSSNRDRAREQYF; DNA: TGCGCCAGCAGCTCGAACCGGGACAGGGCTCGTGAGCAGTACTTC
V: TRBV9; D: -; J: TRBJ2-7; size: -; length: 15; CDR3: CASSVEDSLNYEQYF; DNA: TGTGCCAGCAGCGTAGAGGACAGTTTAAACTACGAGCAGTACTTC
V: TRBV6-5; D: TRBD1; J: TRBJ2-7; size: -; length: 14; CDR3: CASSARTGNYEQYF; DNA: TGTGCCAGCAGTGCTCGGACAGGGAACTACGAGCAGTACTTC
V: TRBV6-5; D: -; J: TRBJ2-1; size: -; length: 15; CDR3: CASSYTVGVRSEQFF; DNA: TGTGCCAGCAGTTACACTGTGGGAGTTCGGAGTGAGCAGTTCTTC
V: TRBV7-2; D: -; J: TRBJ2-7; size: few; length: 17; CDR3: CASSLAGGGFGGGEQYF; DNA: TGTGCCAGCAGCTTAGCAGGGGGAGGGTTCGGAGGGGGGGAGCAGTACTTC
V: TRBV7-9; D: TRBD1; J: TRBJ1-2; size: -; length: 15; CDR3: CASSLARQGVYGYTF; DNA: TGTGCCAGCAGCTTAGCGCGACAGGGAGTCTATGGCTACACCTTC
V: TRBV18; D: -; J: TRBJ2-5; size: -; length: 14; CDR3: CASSPRAGQETQYF; DNA: TGTGCCAGCTCACCACGGGCGGGACAAGAGACCCAGTACTTC
V: TRBV19; D: TRBD1; J: TRBJ2-1; size: -; length: 15; CDR3: CASSETGSPGNEQFF; DNA: TGTGCCAGTAGTGAGACAGGGTCTCCTGGGAATGAGCAGTTCTTC
V: TRBV15; D: TRBD2; J: TRBJ2-7; size: -; length: 14; CDR3: CATSPSGRASEQYF; DNA: TGTGCCACCAGTCCAAGCGGGAGGGCCTCCGAGCAGTACTTC
V: TRBV6-1; D: TRBD1; J: TRBJ1-6; size: -; length: 16; CDR3: CASSEARTGVGSPLHF; DNA: TGTGCCAGCAGTGAAGCGCGGACAGGGGTCGGTTCACCCCTCCACTTT
V: TRBV6-6; D: TRBD1; J: TRBJ2-5; size: -; length: 14; CDR3: CASSTTGGQETQYF; DNA: TGTGCCAGCAGTACCACAGGGGGCCAGGAGACCCAGTACTTC
V: TRBV7-3; D: TRBD1; J: TRBJ1-1; size: once; length: 15; CDR3: CASSKSGTGITEAFF; DNA: TGTGCCAGCAGCAAATCCGGGACAGGGATCACTGAAGCTTTCTTT
V: TRBV4-3; D: TRBD1; J: TRBJ2-7; size: few; length: 13; CDR3: CASSQDQGEKQYF; DNA: TGCGCCAGCAGCCAAGATCAGGGGGAAAAGCAGTACTTC
V: TRBV12-5; D: -; J: TRBJ1-3; size: -; length: 14; CDR3: CASGEGVSGNTIYF; DNA: TGTGCTAGTGGGGAGGGCGTCTCTGGAAACACCATATATTTT
V: TRBV6-1; D: TRBD1; J: TRBJ2-1; size: -; length: 16; CDR3: CASSEGNLQGNNEQFF; DNA: TGTGCCAGCAGTGAAGGGAATTTACAGGGGAACAATGAGCAGTTCTTC
V: TRBV6-1; D: TRBD1; J: TRBJ2-7; size: -; length: 12; CDR3: CASDRGSYEQYF; DNA: TGTGCCAGCGACAGGGGTTCTTACGAGCAGTACTTC
V: TRBV4-1; D: TRBD2; J: TRBJ2-1; size: -; length: 17; CDR3: CASSQSGTSGPLNEQFF; DNA: TGCGCCAGCAGCCAAAGTGGGACTAGCGGCCCCCTCAATGAGCAGTTCTTC
V: TRBV9; D: TRBD2; J: TRBJ2-7; size: -; length: 15; CDR3: CASSSMGGDGYEQYF; DNA: TGTGCCAGCAGCTCAATGGGAGGGGACGGCTACGAGCAGTACTTC
V: TRBV5-5; D: -; J: TRBJ2-2; size: -; length: 13; CDR3: CASSWGDTGELFF; DNA: TGTGCCAGCAGCTGGGGCGACACCGGGGAGCTGTTTTTT
V: TRBV5-4; D: TRBD2; J: TRBJ2-7; size: -; length: 13; CDR3: CASTSGISYEQYF; DNA: TGTGCCAGCACTAGCGGGATTTCTTACGAGCAGTACTTC
V: TRBV4-1; D: -; J: TRBJ2-3; size: -; length: 12; CDR3: CASSQDTVSQYF; DNA: TGCGCCAGCAGCCAAGATACGGTATCGCAGTATTTT
V: TRBV5-1; D: -; J: TRBJ1-5; size: -; length: 13; CDR3: CASSFDSRQPQNF; DNA: TGCGCCAGCAGCTTTGACTCACGTCAGCCCCAGAATTTT
V: TRBV10-3; D: TRBD1; J: TRBJ2-1; size: -; length: 11; CDR3: CAATGGNEQFF; DNA: TGTGCCGCCACAGGGGGCAATGAGCAGTTCTTC
V: TRBV2; D: -; J: TRBJ1-1; size: -; length: 13; CDR3: CASSGEMNTEAFF; DNA: TGTGCCAGCAGTGGTGAGATGAACACTGAAGCTTTCTTT
V: TRBV11-2; D: TRBD2; J: TRBJ2-3; size: -; length: 15; CDR3: CASSLRERERGTQYF; DNA: TGTGCCAGCAGCTTACGTGAGCGGGAGAGGGGTACGCAGTATTTT
V: TRBV19; D: TRBD1; J: TRBJ2-7; size: once; length: 15; CDR3: CASSPGTGDSYEQYF; DNA: TGTGCCAGTAGTCCCGGGACAGGGGACTCCTACGAGCAGTACTTC
V: TRBV6-1; D: TRBD1; J: TRBJ1-2; size: few; length: 14; CDR3: CASSGDSQVYGYTF; DNA: TGTGCCAGCAGTGGGGACAGCCAAGTCTATGGCTACACCTTC
V: TRBV7-6; D: -; J: TRBJ2-7; size: -; length: 14; CDR3: CASSLEAGSYEQYF; DNA: TGTGCCAGCAGCTTAGAAGCAGGTTCCTACGAGCAGTACTTC
V: TRBV29-1; D: -; J: TRBJ1-6; size: -; length: 13; CDR3: CSVQGFDNSPLNF; DNA: TGCAGCGTTCAGGGATTCGACAATTCACCCCTCAACTTT
V: TRBV19; D: -; J: TRBJ1-4; size: once; length: 13; CDR3: CASSPAHGEKLFF; DNA: TGTGCCAGTAGTCCCGCACACGGGGAAAAACTGTTTTTT
V: TRBV19; D: -; J: TRBJ2-1; size: -; length: 11; CDR3: CASSIVNEQFF; DNA: TGTGCCAGTAGTATAGTAAATGAGCAGTTCTTC